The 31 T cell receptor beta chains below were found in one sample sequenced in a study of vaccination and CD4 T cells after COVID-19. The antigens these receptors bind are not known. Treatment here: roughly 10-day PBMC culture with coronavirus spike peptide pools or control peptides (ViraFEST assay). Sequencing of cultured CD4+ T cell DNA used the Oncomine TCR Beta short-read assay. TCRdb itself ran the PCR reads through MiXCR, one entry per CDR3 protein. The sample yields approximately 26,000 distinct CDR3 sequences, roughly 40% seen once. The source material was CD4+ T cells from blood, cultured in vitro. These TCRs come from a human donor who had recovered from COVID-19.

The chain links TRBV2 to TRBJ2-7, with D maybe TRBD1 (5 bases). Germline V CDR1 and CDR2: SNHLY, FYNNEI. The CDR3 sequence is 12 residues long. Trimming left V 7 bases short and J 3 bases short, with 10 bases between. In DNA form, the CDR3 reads TGTGCCAGCAACCAGGGTTACTACGAGCAGTACTTC. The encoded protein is CASNQGYYEQYF.

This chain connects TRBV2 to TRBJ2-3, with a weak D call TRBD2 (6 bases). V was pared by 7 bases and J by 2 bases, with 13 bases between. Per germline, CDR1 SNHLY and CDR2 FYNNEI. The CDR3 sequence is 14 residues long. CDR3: CASIRSGFTDTQYF. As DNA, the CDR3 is TGTGCCAGCATAAGGAGCGGGTTCACAGATACGCAGTATTTT.

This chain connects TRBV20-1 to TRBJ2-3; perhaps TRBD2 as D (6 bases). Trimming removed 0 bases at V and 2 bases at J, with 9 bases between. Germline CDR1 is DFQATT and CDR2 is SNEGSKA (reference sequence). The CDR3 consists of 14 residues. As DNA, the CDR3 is TGCAGTGCTAGAGATCGGGGGAACACAGATACGCAGTATTTT. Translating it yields CSARDRGNTDTQYF.

CDR3 bases: TGTGCCAGCAGCCAAGATCTCCGCATTGGAGTAGGCACAGATACGCAGTATTTT. It encodes CASSQDLRIGVGTDTQYF. The V and J genes are TRBV4-2 and TRBJ2-3; D is unclear. The CDR3 is 18 amino acids. Germline V lookup: CDR1 LGHNA, CDR2 YNFKEQ. The ends were cut back, 0 bases at V and 1 base at J, with 17 bases in the middle.

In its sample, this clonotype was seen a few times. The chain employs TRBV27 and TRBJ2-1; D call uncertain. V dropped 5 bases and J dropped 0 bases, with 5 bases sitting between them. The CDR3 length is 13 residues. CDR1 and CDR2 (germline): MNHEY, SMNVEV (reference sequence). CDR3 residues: CASSKSSYNEQFF. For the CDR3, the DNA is TGTGCCAGCAGTAAGAGCTCCTACAATGAGCAGTTCTTC.

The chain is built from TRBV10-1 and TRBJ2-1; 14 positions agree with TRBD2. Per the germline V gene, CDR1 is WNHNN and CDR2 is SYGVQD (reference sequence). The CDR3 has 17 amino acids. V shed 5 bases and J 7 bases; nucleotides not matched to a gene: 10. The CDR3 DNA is TGCGCCAGCAGTACCGGGGGACTAGCGGGAGATAGGAATGAGCAGTTCTTC. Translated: CASSTGGLAGDRNEQFF.

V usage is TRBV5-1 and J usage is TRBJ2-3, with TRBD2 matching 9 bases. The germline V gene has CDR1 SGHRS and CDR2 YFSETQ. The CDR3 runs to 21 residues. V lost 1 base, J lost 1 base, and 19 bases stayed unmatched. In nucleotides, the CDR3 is TGCGCCAGCAGCTTGCGATTCGCGGGGGGGCCATCCCGAGCGGGCACAGATACGCAGTATTTT. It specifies CASSLRFAGGPSRAGTDTQYF.

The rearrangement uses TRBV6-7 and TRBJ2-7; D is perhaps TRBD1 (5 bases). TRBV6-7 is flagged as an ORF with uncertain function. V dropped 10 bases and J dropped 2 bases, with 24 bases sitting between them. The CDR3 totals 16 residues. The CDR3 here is CAITRTQGSHTYEQYF. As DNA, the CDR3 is TGTGCCATCACAAGGACCCAGGGTTCCCATACCTACGAGCAGTACTTC.

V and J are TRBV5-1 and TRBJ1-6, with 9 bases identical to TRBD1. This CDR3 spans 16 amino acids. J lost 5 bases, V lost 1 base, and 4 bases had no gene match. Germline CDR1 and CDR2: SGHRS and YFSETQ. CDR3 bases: TGCGCCAGCAGCTTGCCGGGGACAGGGAATAATTCACCCCTCCACTTT. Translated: CASSLPGTGNNSPLHF.

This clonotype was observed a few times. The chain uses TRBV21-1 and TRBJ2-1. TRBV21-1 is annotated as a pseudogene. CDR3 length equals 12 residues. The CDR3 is CASSKEPNEQFF. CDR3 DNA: TGTGCCAGCAGCAAAGAGCCCAATGAGCAGTTCTTC.

The CDR3 sequence: CASSRVGTGDSPLHF. In nucleotides, the CDR3 is TGTGCCAGCAGCCGAGTCGGGACAGGGGACTCACCCCTCCACTTT. The genes are TRBV21-1 and TRBJ1-6; TRBD1, the table's D call, was not compared with the DNA. TRBV21-1 is a recognized pseudogene. This CDR3 region has 15 residues.

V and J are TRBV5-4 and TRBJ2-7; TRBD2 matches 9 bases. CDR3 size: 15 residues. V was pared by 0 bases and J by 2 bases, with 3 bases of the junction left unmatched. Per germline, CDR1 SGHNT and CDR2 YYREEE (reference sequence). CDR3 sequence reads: CASSLEASGTYEQYF. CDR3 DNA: TGTGCCAGCAGCTTGGAGGCTAGCGGGACCTACGAGCAGTACTTC.

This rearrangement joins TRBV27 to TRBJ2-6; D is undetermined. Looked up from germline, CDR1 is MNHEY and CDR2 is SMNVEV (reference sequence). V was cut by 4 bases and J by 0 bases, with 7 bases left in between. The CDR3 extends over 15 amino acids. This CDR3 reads CASSSLSSGANVLTF. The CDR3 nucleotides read TGTGCCAGCAGTTCTCTATCCTCTGGGGCCAACGTCCTGACTTTC.

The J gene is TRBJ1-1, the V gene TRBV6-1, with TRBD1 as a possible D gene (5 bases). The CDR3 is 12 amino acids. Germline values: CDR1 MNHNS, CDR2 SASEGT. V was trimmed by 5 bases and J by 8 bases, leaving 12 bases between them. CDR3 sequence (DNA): TGTGCCAGCAGTACGTCAGGGTTAGAAGCTTTCTTT. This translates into CASSTSGLEAFF.

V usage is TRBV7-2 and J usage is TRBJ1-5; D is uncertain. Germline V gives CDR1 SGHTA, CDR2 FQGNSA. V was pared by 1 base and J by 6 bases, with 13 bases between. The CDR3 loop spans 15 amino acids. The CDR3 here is CASSLVSFGSQPQHF. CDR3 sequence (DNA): TGTGCCAGCAGCTTAGTATCTTTTGGTTCTCAGCCCCAGCATTTT.

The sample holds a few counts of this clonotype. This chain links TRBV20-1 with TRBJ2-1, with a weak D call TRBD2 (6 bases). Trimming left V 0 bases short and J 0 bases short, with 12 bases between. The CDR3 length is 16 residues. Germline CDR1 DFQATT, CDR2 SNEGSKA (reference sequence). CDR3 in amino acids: CSARESWRGSYNEQFF. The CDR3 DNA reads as TGCAGTGCTAGAGAGTCTTGGCGGGGCTCCTACAATGAGCAGTTCTTC.

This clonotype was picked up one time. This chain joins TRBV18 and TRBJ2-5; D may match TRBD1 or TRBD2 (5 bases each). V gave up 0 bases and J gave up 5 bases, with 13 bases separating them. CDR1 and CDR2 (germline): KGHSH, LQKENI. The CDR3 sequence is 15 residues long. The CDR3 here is CASSPPIGAWETQYF. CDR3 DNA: TGTGCCAGCTCACCACCCATCGGGGCGTGGGAGACCCAGTACTTC. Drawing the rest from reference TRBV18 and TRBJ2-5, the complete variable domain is NAGVMQNPRHLVRRRGQEARLRCSPMKGHSHVYWYRQLPEEGLKFMVYLQKENIIDESGMPKERFSAEFPKEGPSILRIQQVVRGDSAAYFCASSPPIGAWETQYFGPGTRLLVL.

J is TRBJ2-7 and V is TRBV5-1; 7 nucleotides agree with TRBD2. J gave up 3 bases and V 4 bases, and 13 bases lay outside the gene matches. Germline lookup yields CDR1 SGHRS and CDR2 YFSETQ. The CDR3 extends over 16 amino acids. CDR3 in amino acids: CASSRGVAGDGYEQYF. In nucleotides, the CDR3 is TGCGCCAGCAGCAGGGGTGTGGCGGGAGATGGCTACGAGCAGTACTTC.

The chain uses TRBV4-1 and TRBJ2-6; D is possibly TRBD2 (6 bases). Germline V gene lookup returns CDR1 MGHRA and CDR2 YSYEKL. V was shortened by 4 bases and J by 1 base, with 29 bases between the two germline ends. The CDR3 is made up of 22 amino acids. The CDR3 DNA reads TGCGCCAGCAGCCTACAAAGTATCCGGTTGGAGGGCTTTCGTTCTGGGGCCAACGTCCTGACTTTC. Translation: CASSLQSIRLEGFRSGANVLTF.

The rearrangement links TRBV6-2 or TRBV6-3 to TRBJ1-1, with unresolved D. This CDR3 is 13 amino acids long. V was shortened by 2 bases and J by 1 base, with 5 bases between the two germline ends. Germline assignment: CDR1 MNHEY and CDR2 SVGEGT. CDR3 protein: CASSYEGNTEAFF. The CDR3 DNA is TGTGCCAGCAGTTACGAAGGGAACACTGAAGCTTTCTTT.

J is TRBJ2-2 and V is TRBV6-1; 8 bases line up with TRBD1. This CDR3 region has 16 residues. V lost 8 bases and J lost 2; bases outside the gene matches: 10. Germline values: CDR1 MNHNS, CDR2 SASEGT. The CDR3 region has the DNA TGTGCCAGCGTCCCCAGGGGGCGCTTCAACACCGGGGAGCTGTTTTTT. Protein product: CASVPRGRFNTGELFF.

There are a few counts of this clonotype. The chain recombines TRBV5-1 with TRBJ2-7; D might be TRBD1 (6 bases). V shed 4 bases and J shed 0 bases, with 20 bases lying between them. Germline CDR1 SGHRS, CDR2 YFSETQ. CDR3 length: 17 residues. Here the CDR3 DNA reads TGCGCCAGCAGCCAAACCCCAGGGGCCCTCCACTCCTACGAGCAGTACTTC. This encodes CASSQTPGALHSYEQYF.

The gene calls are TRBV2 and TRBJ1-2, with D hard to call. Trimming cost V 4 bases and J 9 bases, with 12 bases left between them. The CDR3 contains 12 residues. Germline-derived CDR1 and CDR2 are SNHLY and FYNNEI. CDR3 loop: CASSVSSERYTF. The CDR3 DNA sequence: TGTGCCAGCAGTGTGTCAAGTGAGCGCTACACCTTC.

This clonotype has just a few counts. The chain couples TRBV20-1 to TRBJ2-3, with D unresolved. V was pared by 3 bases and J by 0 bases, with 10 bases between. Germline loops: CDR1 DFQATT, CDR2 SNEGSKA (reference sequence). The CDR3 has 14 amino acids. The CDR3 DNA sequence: TGCAGTGCTAGGAGTCTCGCTAGCACAGATACGCAGTATTTT. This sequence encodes CSARSLASTDTQYF.

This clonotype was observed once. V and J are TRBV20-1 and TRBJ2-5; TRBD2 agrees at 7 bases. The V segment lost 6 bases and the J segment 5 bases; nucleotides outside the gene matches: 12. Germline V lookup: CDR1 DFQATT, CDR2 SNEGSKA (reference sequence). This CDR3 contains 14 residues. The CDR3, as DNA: TGCAGTGCCCCAAGAGCGGGAACCGCCGAGACCCAGTACTTC. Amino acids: CSAPRAGTAETQYF.

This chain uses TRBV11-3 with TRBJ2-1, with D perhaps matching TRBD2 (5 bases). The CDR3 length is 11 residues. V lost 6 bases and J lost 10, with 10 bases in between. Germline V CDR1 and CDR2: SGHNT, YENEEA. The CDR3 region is CASRRDGEQFF. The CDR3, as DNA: TGTGCCAGCAGGAGGGATGGGGAGCAGTTCTTC.

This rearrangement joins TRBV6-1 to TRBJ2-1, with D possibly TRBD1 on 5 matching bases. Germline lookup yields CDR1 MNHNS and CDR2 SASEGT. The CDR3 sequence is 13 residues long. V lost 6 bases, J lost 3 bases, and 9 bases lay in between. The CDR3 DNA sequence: TGTGCCAGCAGCCTAGACAGCTACAATGAGCAGTTCTTC. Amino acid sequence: CASSLDSYNEQFF.

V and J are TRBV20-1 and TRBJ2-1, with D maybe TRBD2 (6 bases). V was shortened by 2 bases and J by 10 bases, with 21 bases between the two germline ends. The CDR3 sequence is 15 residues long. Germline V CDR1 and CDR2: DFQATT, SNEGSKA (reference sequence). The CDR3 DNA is TGCAGTGCTAGACGGACCTCGGGACTCGCGCCCGAGCAGTTCTTC. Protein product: CSARRTSGLAPEQFF.

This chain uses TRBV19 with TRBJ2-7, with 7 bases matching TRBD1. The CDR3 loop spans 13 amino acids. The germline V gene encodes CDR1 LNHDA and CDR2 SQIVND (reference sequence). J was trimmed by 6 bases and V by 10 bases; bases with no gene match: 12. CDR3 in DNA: TGTGCCACCTCGGGACAGAGAAAGTGCGAGCAGTACTTC. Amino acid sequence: CATSGQRKCEQYF.

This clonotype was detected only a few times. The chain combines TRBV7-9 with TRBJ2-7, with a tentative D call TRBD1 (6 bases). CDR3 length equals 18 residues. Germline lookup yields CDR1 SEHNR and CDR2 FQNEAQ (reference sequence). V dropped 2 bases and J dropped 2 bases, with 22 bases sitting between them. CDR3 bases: TGTGCCAGCAGCTTAAGGGGTCGACACATTTGGGACACCTACGAGCAGTACTTC. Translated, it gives CASSLRGRHIWDTYEQYF.

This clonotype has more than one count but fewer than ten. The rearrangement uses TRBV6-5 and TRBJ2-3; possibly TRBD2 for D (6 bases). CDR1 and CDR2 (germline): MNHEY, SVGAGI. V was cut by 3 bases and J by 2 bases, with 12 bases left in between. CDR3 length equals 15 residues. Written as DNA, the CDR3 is TGTGCCAGCAGTTATTCTCCGGGGGACACAGATACGCAGTATTTT. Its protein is CASSYSPGDTDTQYF.